The 21 T cell receptor beta chains below were found in one sample sequenced in a study of patients and donors after allogeneic stem cell transplantation. MiXCR was run by TCRdb on the RT-PCR reads, yielding one entry per CDR3 protein. This repertoire shows some 880,000 distinct CDR3 sequences, about a sixth found once; its top ten account for around 6%. The source material was blood, either unsorted or a sorted T cell fraction (not recorded which). The receptors were gathered from a human donor who was either an allogeneic HSCT recipient or a stem cell or donor lymphocyte infusion donor (not recorded which). It is not recorded whose cells these are; they may come from a transplant donor.

The chain employs TRBV7-2 and TRBJ2-5, with D perhaps TRBD1 (5 bases). From germline, CDR1 is SGHTA and CDR2 FQGNSA. V was pared by 1 base and J by 3 bases, with 15 bases between. CDR3 length: 16 amino acids. The CDR3 coding sequence is TGTGCCAGCAGCTTAGAGGGGTGGCCTCCCGAAGAGACCCAGTACTTC. Translating it yields CASSLEGWPPEETQYF.

The chain recombines TRBV9 with TRBJ1-2; D remains unclear. In germline, CDR1 is SGDLS, CDR2 YYNGEE. Between the trimmed V and J ends, which lost 0 bases and 8 bases, there was a span of 20 bases. The CDR3 length is 16 residues. In nucleotides, the CDR3 is TGTGCCAGCAGCGTAGAGACCCCGGGCGACTTAGGAGGCTACACCTTC. Protein product: CASSVETPGDLGGYTF.

V usage is TRBV7-3 and J usage is TRBJ2-3; TRBD1 matches at 7 bases. This CDR3 spans 15 amino acids. V dropped 3 bases and J dropped 0; count of bases not matched to a gene: 3. The germline V gene has CDR1 SGHTA and CDR2 FQGTGA. CDR3 residues: CASSFEGASTDTQYF. Here the CDR3 DNA reads TGTGCCAGCAGCTTCGAGGGGGCCAGCACAGATACGCAGTATTTT.

This clonotype has just a few counts. The chain joins TRBV12-3 or TRBV12-4 to TRBJ1-5; D is ambiguous. Trimming pared 2 bases from V and 3 bases from J, leaving 5 bases between. The CDR3 is 13 amino acids. Written as DNA, the CDR3 is TGTGCCAGCAGTTTACCCAACAATCAGCCCCAGCATTTT. Translating it yields CASSLPNNQPQHF.

This chain connects TRBV20-1 to TRBJ1-2; D gene ambiguous. Trimming took off 2 bases at V and 0 bases at J, with 13 bases between the two ends. The CDR3 length is 15 residues. The germline CDR1 and CDR2 sequences are DFQATT and SNEGSKA (reference sequence). The chain's CDR3 is CSARPLESSNYGYTF. DNA for the CDR3: TGCAGTGCTAGACCCCTGGAGTCTTCTAACTATGGCTACACCTTC.

This clonotype was counted many times. This chain connects TRBV2 to TRBJ2-3, with TRBD2 matching 11 bases. Germline values: CDR1 SNHLY, CDR2 FYNNEI. The CDR3 runs to 13 residues. J was trimmed by 5 bases and V by 8 bases; bases with no gene match: 3. This chain's CDR3 is CASRLAGLDTQYF. CDR3 DNA sequence: TGTGCCAGCCGACTAGCGGGGTTAGATACGCAGTATTTT.

The V gene is TRBV12-3 or TRBV12-4, the J gene TRBJ1-2; a possible D gene is TRBD1 (5 bases). Trimming pared 7 bases from V and 4 bases from J, leaving 10 bases between. The CDR3 runs 12 residues. The chain's CDR3 is CASNAGPYGYTF. The DNA of the CDR3 is TGTGCCAGCAATGCGGGGCCCTATGGCTACACCTTC.

The table lists this clonotype with a few counts. The J gene is TRBJ2-7, the V gene TRBV20-1, with a possible D match to TRBD2 (6 bases). The germline V and J ends were trimmed by 5 bases and 1 base, with 18 bases remaining between them. From germline, CDR1 is DFQATT and CDR2 SNEGSKA (reference sequence). The CDR3 is 15 amino acids. This CDR3 is CSAPVPGLVSYEQYF. The CDR3 DNA is TGCAGTGCTCCGGTCCCGGGACTCGTTTCCTACGAGCAGTACTTC.

A few counts support this clonotype. V is TRBV6-2 or TRBV6-3 and J is TRBJ2-7; D perhaps matches TRBD2 (6 bases). Germline V gives CDR1 MNHEY, CDR2 SVGEGT. V gave up 2 bases and J gave up 6 bases, with 17 bases separating them. CDR3 length equals 15 residues. The DNA of the CDR3 is TGTGCCAGCAGTTACGCGGGACGGATGGCCTTCGAGCAGTACTTC. Residues: CASSYAGRMAFEQYF.

The chain carries TRBV21-1 and TRBJ2-3; the table gives TRBD2 as D, unverified against the DNA. TRBV21-1 is an annotated pseudogene. The CDR3 contains 14 residues. The CDR3 DNA reads TGTGCCAGAGCAGGACTAGTACCTCCAGATACGCAGTATTTT. This encodes CARAGLVPPDTQYF.

This chain connects TRBV6-5 to TRBJ2-3; D unclear. V was cut by 2 bases and J by 0 bases, with 18 bases left in between. Germline CDR1 and CDR2: MNHEY and SVGAGI. The CDR3 is made up of 18 amino acids. The CDR3 bases are TGTGCCAGCAGTTACGCGTGGGCAGTATCCCCTAGCACAGATACGCAGTATTTT. This codes for CASSYAWAVSPSTDTQYF.

This clonotype appeared a single time. This CDR3 reads CASSPPSETQYF. The CDR3 DNA follows: TGTGCCAGCAGCCCACCATCGGAGACCCAGTACTTC. The V call is TRBV3-1, the J call TRBJ2-5; D not resolved. This CDR3 spans 12 amino acids. CDR1 is LGHDT and CDR2 is YNNKEL in the germline V gene (reference sequence). Trimming shortened V by 4 bases and J by 5 bases, and 8 bases separated the two germline ends.

This clonotype has only a few counts. The CDR3 DNA reads TGTGCCAGCAGCCAAGATGGGCAGGGGAGGGTAGATACGCAGTATTTT. Translation gives CASSQDGQGRVDTQYF. The chain employs TRBV4-2 and TRBJ2-3; D is possibly TRBD2 (7 bases). Germline values: CDR1 LGHNA, CDR2 YNFKEQ. The V and J ends lost 0 bases and 5 bases respectively, with 15 bases between them. This CDR3 contains 16 residues.

This clonotype has at least ten counts. This sequence joins TRBV12-3 or TRBV12-4 and TRBJ2-1, with 10 bases aligning to TRBD2. The CDR3 runs to 18 residues. Trimming removed 6 bases from V and 5 bases from J; junction bases left unmatched: 16. The CDR3 DNA reads as TGTGCCAGCAGCCCGCTAGCGGGAGAACAACTGGCTCACAATGAGCAGTTCTTC. Translated, it gives CASSPLAGEQLAHNEQFF.

This sequence joins TRBV27 and TRBJ2-5; 7 bases agree with TRBD1. The CDR3 extends over 14 amino acids. CDR1 is MNHEY and CDR2 is SMNVEV in the germline V gene (reference sequence). Trimming cost V 5 bases and J 2 bases; bases outside gene matches: 5. The CDR3 loop is CASSGPGQQETQYF. As DNA, the CDR3 is TGTGCCAGCAGTGGACCGGGACAGCAAGAGACCCAGTACTTC.

The genes are TRBV20-1 and TRBJ2-3, with D possibly being TRBD2 (6 bases). This CDR3 has 16 amino acids. CDR1 DFQATT and CDR2 SNEGSKA come from the germline V gene (reference sequence). Trimming took 2 bases from V and 2 from J, leaving 17 bases between them. This CDR3 is CSARRGLRGATDTQYF. In DNA, the CDR3 is TGCAGTGCTAGAAGGGGACTCCGCGGAGCCACAGATACGCAGTATTTT.

This rearrangement joins TRBV5-5 to TRBJ2-7, with TRBD2 matching over 10 bases. From germline, CDR1 is SGHKS and CDR2 YYEKEE (reference sequence). This CDR3 spans 14 amino acids. The junction had 1 base not matched to a gene; V was cut back by 2 bases and J by 2 bases. The CDR3 DNA sequence: TGTGCCAGCAGCTTAGGGACTAGCGCCTACGAGCAGTACTTC. Translation: CASSLGTSAYEQYF. Full variable domain (outside the CDR3, taken from reference TRBV5-5 and TRBJ2-7): DAGVTQSPTHLIKTRGQQVTLRCSPISGHKSVSWYQQVLGQGPQFIFQYYEKEERGRGNFPDRFSARQFPNYSSELNVNALLLGDSALYLCASSLGTSAYEQYFGPGTRLTVT.

V is TRBV27 and J is TRBJ2-7; 14 bases are shared with TRBD2. The CDR3 consists of 17 residues. CDR1 is MNHEY and CDR2 is SMNVEV in the germline V gene (reference sequence). The J segment lost 4 bases and the V segment lost 6 bases, leaving 11 bases of the junction unmatched. Here the CDR3 DNA reads TGTGCCAGCAGCCTTCTCGGACTAGCGGGAGGACTATACGAGCAGTACTTC. It translates to CASSLLGLAGGLYEQYF.

This clonotype was found a few times. This sequence joins TRBV5-1 and TRBJ1-1, with D possibly being TRBD1 (5 bases). With 2 bases removed from V and 1 base from J, the gap between germline ends came to 9 bases. The CDR3 covers 14 residues. CDR1 and CDR2 (germline): SGHRS, YFSETQ. CDR3 amino acids: CASSFGASNTEAFF. CDR3 bases: TGCGCCAGCAGCTTCGGGGCCTCGAACACTGAAGCTTTCTTT.

This clonotype came up a few times. V gene TRBV7-2 combines with J gene TRBJ1-5; D possibly corresponds to TRBD1 (5 bases). V lost 1 base and J lost 4, with 11 bases in between. Germline V gene data show CDR1 as SGHTA and CDR2 as FQGNSA. The CDR3 totals 15 residues. The CDR3 sequence is CASSLGQPINQPQHF. CDR3 DNA: TGTGCCAGCAGCTTAGGACAGCCTATTAATCAGCCCCAGCATTTT. The variable domain in full, with the rest retrieved from reference TRBV7-2 and TRBJ1-5, is GAGVSQSPSNKVTEKGKDVELRCDPISGHTALYWYRQSLGQGLEFLIYFQGNSAPDKSGLPSDRFSAERTGGSVSTLTIQRTQQEDSAVYLCASSLGQPINQPQHFGDGTRLSIL.

This clonotype was seen a few times. The rearrangement links TRBV21-1 to TRBJ2-3. TRBV21-1 is an annotated pseudogene. The CDR3 has 13 residues. Here the CDR3 DNA reads TGTGCCAGCAGCAGAGTCGAAACAGATACGCAGTATTTT. Protein product: CASSRVETDTQYF.